This record looks at one T cell receptor beta chain sequence and its context. The antigen is not known. Deep was the level used in running the assay. Every subset had its genomic DNA shared out evenly among several immunoSEQ plates. The method was immunoSEQ multiplex PCR; TCRdb's version includes in-frame clones alone and lacks a portion of them. The sample includes approximately 1,500,000 clones, around 97% seen only once; the top ten take roughly 1.2%. The data were obtained in a study of shared clonotypes between healthy human individuals. The germline V and J ends were trimmed by 4 bases and 2 bases, with 24 bases remaining between them. CDR3 length: 18 amino acids. CD4+ cells underwent separation, giving CD45RA+ naive and CD45RA-negative memory subsets. General observations from the study: Clonotypes which were not shared had lower generation probabilities than clonotypes that all four donors shared.

Sequencing was done on a sample of naive CD4+ T cells sorted from blood. Noted subset: CD45RA+ positively selected. The receptor was derived from a young man in good health. This chain joins TRBV23-1 and TRBJ2-7; D tentatively fits TRBD1 or TRBD2 (5 bases each). TRBV23-1 is an ORF for which the function is uncertain. The CDR3 nucleotides are TGCGCCAGCAGTCTTGCCTTCTGGGACGGAGTGCCAACCTACGAGCAGTACTTC. Translation gives CASSLAFWDGVPTYEQYF.